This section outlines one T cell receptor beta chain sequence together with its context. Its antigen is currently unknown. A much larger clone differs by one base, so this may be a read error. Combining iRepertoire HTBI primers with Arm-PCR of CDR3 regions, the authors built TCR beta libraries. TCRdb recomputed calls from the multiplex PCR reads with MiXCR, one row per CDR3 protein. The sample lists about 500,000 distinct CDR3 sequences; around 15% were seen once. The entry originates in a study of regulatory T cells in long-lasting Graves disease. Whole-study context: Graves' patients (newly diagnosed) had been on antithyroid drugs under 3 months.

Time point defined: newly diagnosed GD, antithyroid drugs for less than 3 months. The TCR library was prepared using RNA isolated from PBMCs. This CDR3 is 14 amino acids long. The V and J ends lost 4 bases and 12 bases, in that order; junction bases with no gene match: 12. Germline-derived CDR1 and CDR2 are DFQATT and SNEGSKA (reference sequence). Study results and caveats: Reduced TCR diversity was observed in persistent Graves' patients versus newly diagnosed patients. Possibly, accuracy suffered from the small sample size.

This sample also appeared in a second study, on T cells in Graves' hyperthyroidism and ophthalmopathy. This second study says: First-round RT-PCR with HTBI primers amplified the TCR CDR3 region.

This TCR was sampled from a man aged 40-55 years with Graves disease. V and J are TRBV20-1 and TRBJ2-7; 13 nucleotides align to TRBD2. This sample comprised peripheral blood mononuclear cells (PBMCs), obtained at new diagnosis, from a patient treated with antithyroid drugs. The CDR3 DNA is TGCAGTGCTACTACTAGCGGGAGGGGCCTACTGGGGTACTTC. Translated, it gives CSATTSGRGLLGYF.